This T cell receptor beta chain emerged from a study of blood T cell repertoires in COVID-19 (dated by TCRdb to the early 2020s). Broadly, across the study: Collaborator samples came from the United States, Italy and Spain and covered acute and convalescent phases of COVID-19. HLA class I and class II types, where available, came from metadata supplied by the sample provider rather than from assay-based typing. Deeply sampled blood TCRbeta repertoires from subjects exposed to, actively infected with, or recovered from COVID-19 were included in the dataset. Nearly every sample came with metadata listing a de-identified subject ID, COVID-19 status, age in years and sex. The repertoires were released in a freely available public database intended as a resource for research on the immune response to SARS-CoV-2. The samples were drawn from the first 160 participants of the ongoing ImmuneRACE study and from 950 to 1,500 subjects provided by 6 global collaborators. The material from the prospective study consisted of cDNA or gDNA derived from T cells, B-cell-depleted T cells, or PBMCs.

CDR1 and CDR2 (MNHEY, SVGEGT) derive from the germline V gene. The CDR3 covers 14 residues, taking in both the cysteine and the phenylalanine. The retained sequence is limited to the CDR3, 42 bases, with the frame set at the first base. V and J are truncated by 0 bases and 3 bases respectively, leaving an intervening sequence of 8 bases. In the prospective study, participants were about 18 to 100 years old, resided in fewer than 25 geographic areas of the United States, and were enrolled through a virtual design. Cohort assignment in the prospective study relied on participant-reported clinical history from a screening survey and a study questionnaire. For ImmuneRACE Cohort 3, a participant was defined as recovered based on two consecutive negative NP/OP PCR tests, clearance by a healthcare professional, or resolution of symptoms. In the prospective study, mobile phlebotomists collected whole blood, serum and a nasopharyngeal or oropharyngeal swab from each participant. Additional blood draws and questionnaires over an approximately two-month period could optionally be provided by prospective study participants. Prospective study blood samples were shipped either frozen or at room temperature before DNA extraction.

Study-wide findings and limitations: How much clinical and demographic metadata was included differed by source and by participant, and the metadata was provided uncurated.

This clone occurred once. There is no known antigen for this receptor. Per-base quality was not reported, and no clone a single base away is much larger than it. TCRbeta CDR3 regions were amplified from genomic DNA using the immunoSEQ Assay, a bias-controlled multiplex PCR. The authors processed their data as follows. Nucleated cell counts per sample were estimated from amplification of reference gene primers within the assay. Sequence reads were collapsed and filtered to measure the absolute abundance of every unique TCRbeta CDR3 rearrangement. For each sample, productive Simpson clonality was calculated as the square root of Simpson's diversity index across productive rearrangements. Here the immuneACCESS table is served through TCRdb, limited to in-frame sequences with V and J called. Missing clones are a known gap in these copies; in checked studies unresolved V genes cover under half, and the rest lacks a known reason. That table furnishes V, J and clone size, whereas the DNA furnished D and trimming. Across this sample there are 190,000 or so clones, with roughly 87% seen only once. The top ten clones comprise approximately 2.1% of the sample.

What was sequenced was PBMCs or T cells enriched from blood (not recorded which). The rearranged chain carries TRBV6-2 or TRBV6-3 and TRBJ1-1, and TRBD1 may be the D gene, going by 5 matching bases. The clonotype comes from a woman aged 25 to 39 who had recovered from COVID-19. CDR3 reads: CASSYSVGHTEAFF. The nucleotide sequence is TGTGCCAGCAGTTACTCTGTGGGGCACACTGAAGCTTTCTTT.